This T cell receptor (beta chain) emerged from a study of shared clonotypes between healthy human individuals. The study, taken as a whole, reports: Only blood underwent sampling, and tissue repertoires likely differ. Estimated clonotype richness was generally higher in naive than memory subsets.

Trimming at V came to 5 bases and at J to 2 bases, leaving 8 bases not matched to a gene. Germline V gives CDR1 SEHNR, CDR2 FQNEAQ (reference sequence). The CDR3 covers 15 residues. Profiled with immunoSEQ multiplex PCR; TCRdb holds only in-frame clones, not every one. The sample has about 2,500,000 clones, just over 90% seen once. As for this clone: The antigen is unknown.

Source material: naive CD4+ T cells sorted from blood. Described subset: CD45RA+ positively selected. The gene calls are TRBV7-9 and TRBJ1-1; 7 bases are a match to TRBD1. The TCR comes from a young man in good health. CDR3 DNA sequence: TGTGCCAGCAGCCCCGTGACAGGGAGAAACACTGAAGCTTTCTTT. This sequence encodes CASSPVTGRNTEAFF.